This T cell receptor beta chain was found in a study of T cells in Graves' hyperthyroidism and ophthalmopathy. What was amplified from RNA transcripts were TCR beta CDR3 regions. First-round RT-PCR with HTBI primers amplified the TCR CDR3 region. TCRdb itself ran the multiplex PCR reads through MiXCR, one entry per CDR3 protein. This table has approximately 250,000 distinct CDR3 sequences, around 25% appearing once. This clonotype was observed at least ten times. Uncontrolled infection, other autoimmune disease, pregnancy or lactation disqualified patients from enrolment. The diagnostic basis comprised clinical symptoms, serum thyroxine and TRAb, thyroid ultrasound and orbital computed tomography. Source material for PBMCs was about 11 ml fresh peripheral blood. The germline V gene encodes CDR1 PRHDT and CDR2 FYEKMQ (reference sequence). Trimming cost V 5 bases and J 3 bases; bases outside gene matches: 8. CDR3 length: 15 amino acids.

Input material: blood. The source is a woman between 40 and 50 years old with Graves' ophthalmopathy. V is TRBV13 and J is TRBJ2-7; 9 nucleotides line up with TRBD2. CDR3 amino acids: CASSTSLAGFYEQYF. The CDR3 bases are TGTGCCAGCAGCACCAGTCTAGCGGGGTTCTACGAGCAGTACTTC.